These T cell receptor beta chains were read from a single sample in a study of control samples from healthy donors and cancer patients. Repertoires were generated with immunoSEQ multiplex PCR, while TCRdb's copy carries only in-frame clones and drops some. Of over 150,000 clones in the sample, 96% were seen once. The sample consisted of blood. The receptor source for this set is a woman in her twenties or thirties in good health. CDR3s leave out the opening cysteine and the closing phenylalanine or tryptophan.

>TRBV9
ASSGGTGKNYGYT
>TRBV7-9
ASSLAGLPNQPQH
>TRBV6-5
ASSPRTGLNSPLH
>TRBV9
ASSVAVNTEAF
>TRBV18
ASSPQQGANEKLF
>TRBV7-9
ASSHPGNTEAF
>TRBV12-3/TRBV12-4
ASLGWQPKLF
>TRBV24-1
ATSDSSGTLGETQY
>TRBV21-1
ASRSKWGEEQY
>TRBV25-1
ASSVEGGRTYGYT
>TRBV18
ASSTRDRVKTQY
>TRBV2
ASIGGLYGYT
>TRBV5-1
ASSLEIATLETQY
>TRBV6-1
ASSEASRSYEQY
>TRBV18
ASSPRTGGTDTQY
>TRBV6-5
ASSYSGDGEQY
>TRBV28
ASSLSGGLGQPQH
>TRBV4-2
ASSLGLGAGPGDTQY